Below, 3 T cell receptor beta chains from the same sample are listed, as sequenced in a study of cytomegalovirus exposure and HLA in healthy donors. The PCR used 60 Vbeta and 13 Jbeta primers. Measured with immunoSEQ multiplex PCR; TCRdb has only the in-frame clones, and not every one. Seen here are about 77,000 clones, 60% to 85% observed once, and the top ten hold approximately 4.6%. The source material was PBMCs. The receptors were sampled from a man aged 40-49 years in good health and CMV-seronegative.

Only a few counts were recorded for this clone. The chain uses TRBV5-5 and TRBJ1-5, with D tentatively TRBD1 (5 bases). Germline V gene data show CDR1 as SGHKS and CDR2 as YYEKEE (reference sequence). Trimming left V 2 bases short and J 3 bases short, with 12 bases between. This CDR3 spans 15 amino acids. CDR3 sequence (DNA): TGTGCCAGCAGCTTAATCCCAGGGAACAATCAGCCCCAGCATTTT. Its translation: CASSLIPGNNQPQHF.

The chain has TRBV5-6 and TRBJ2-1; 9 bases map to TRBD1. Germline V lookup: CDR1 SGHDT, CDR2 YYEEEE. This CDR3 contains 18 residues. The ends lost 3 bases at V and 8 bases at J; junction bases unmatched: 18. The CDR3 loop is CASSSLKRRDRAPDEQFF. The CDR3 DNA reads as TGTGCCAGCAGCTCCCTAAAGCGACGGGACAGGGCTCCGGATGAGCAGTTCTTC.

The chain employs TRBV5-1 and TRBJ2-2, with TRBD1 as a possible D gene (6 bases). CDR1 is SGHRS, CDR2 YFSETQ, per germline. V was pared by 2 bases and J by 1 base, with 15 bases between. The CDR3 extends over 17 amino acids. The CDR3 coding sequence is TGCGCCAGCAGCTTCATTGGGCTGACAGGGAACACCGGGGAGCTGTTTTTT. It translates to CASSFIGLTGNTGELFF.